The following is a T cell receptor (beta chain) sequence with its context. The sample comes from a study of blood T cell repertoires in COVID-19. Study summary: Acute-phase and convalescent COVID-19 samples originated in the United States, Italy and Spain. T cells, B-cell-depleted T cells, or PBMCs supplied cDNA or gDNA.

This CDR3 contains 16 residues. Trimming removed 5 bases from V and 6 bases from J; junction bases left unmatched: 7. In germline, CDR1 is SQVTM, CDR2 ANQGSEA. Source study methods: Amplification from reference gene primers served as the basis for estimated nucleated cell counts. Profiling relied on immunoSEQ multiplex PCR, and the TCRdb table lists in-frame clones only, not all of them. V, J and clone size were drawn from that table, and D and trimming were deduced from the DNA. The sample shows 11,000 to 15,000 clones, roughly 88% of them seen only once. The chain links TRBV29-1 to TRBJ2-4; the match to TRBD2 covers 16 bases. The sequence derives from a human donor in a cohort sampled during active COVID-19. Sequenced input: peripheral blood. The CDR3 here is CSVTGTSGGVGNIQYF. The DNA for the CDR3 is TGCAGCGTTACCGGGACTAGCGGGGGGGTCGGAAACATTCAGTACTTC.